The 15 T cell receptor beta chains in this list originate from one sample, sequenced in a study of graft-versus-host responses after intestinal transplantation. No cognate antigen is known for these TCRs. Produced via immunoSEQ multiplex PCR; TCRdb's table is partial and in-frame only. The sample carries roughly 90,000 clones, just over 90% recorded once. This material consisted of unstimulated CD8+ T cells sorted from spleen or lymph node cells, taken before intestinal transplant. Source of these receptors: a human donor who received an intestinal transplant.

This clone has just one count. This rearrangement joins TRBV6-5 to TRBJ1-5; 9 bases match TRBD1. CDR1 and CDR2 (germline): MNHEY, SVGAGI. The CDR3 spans 15 residues. Trimming removed 5 bases from V and 3 bases from J; junction bases left unmatched: 5. The CDR3 DNA is TGTGCCAGCAGTGCAGGGACAGGGCTCAATCAGCCCCAGCATTTT. It specifies CASSAGTGLNQPQHF.

This chain uses TRBV29-1 with TRBJ2-1; 7 nucleotides align to TRBD2. V lost 4 bases and J lost 9; bases outside the gene matches: 6. Germline V gene data show CDR1 as SQVTM and CDR2 as ANQGSEA. This CDR3 is built from 12 residues. The CDR3 loop is CSVVGDYAEQFF. The CDR3 DNA is TGCAGCGTTGTGGGGGACTATGCTGAGCAGTTCTTC.

V and J are TRBV6-5 and TRBJ2-3; D gene uncertain. The CDR3 has 12 residues. The germline V gene encodes CDR1 MNHEY and CDR2 SVGAGI. Deletions cut 5 bases from V and 0 bases from J, with 3 bases between. The CDR3 is CASSRSTDTQYF. Here the CDR3 DNA reads TGTGCCAGCAGTAGGAGCACAGATACGCAGTATTTT.

This clone was recorded only once. This sequence joins TRBV13 and TRBJ1-3, with a possible D match to TRBD1 (5 bases). Per germline, CDR1 PRHDT and CDR2 FYEKMQ (reference sequence). This CDR3 contains 14 residues. The V and J ends lost 5 bases and 2 bases respectively, with 10 bases between them. CDR3 loop: CASSLQGTGNTIYF. The DNA of the CDR3 is TGTGCCAGCAGCCTGCAGGGTACTGGAAACACCATATATTTT.

The chain recombines TRBV28 with TRBJ2-1, with 9 bases matching TRBD2. The V gene end was trimmed by 6 bases and the J gene end by 4 bases; junction bases not matched to a gene: 7. CDR3 size: 15 residues. Germline V lookup: CDR1 MDHEN, CDR2 SYDVKM. Written as DNA, the CDR3 is TGTGCCAGCAGCTGGCCTAGCGGGGCATACAATGAGCAGTTCTTC. Translated: CASSWPSGAYNEQFF.

This chain uses TRBV6-1 with TRBJ2-7, with unresolved D. V dropped 4 bases and J dropped 5 bases, with 6 bases sitting between them. Germline CDR1 reads MNHNS; CDR2 reads SASEGT. This CDR3 has 11 residues. The CDR3 DNA sequence: TGTGCCAGCAGTGCTGGAGACGAGCAGTACTTC. Translating gives CASSAGDEQYF.

The chain links TRBV27 to TRBJ1-2, with 7 bases matching TRBD1. With V trimmed by 4 bases and J by 5 bases, 10 bases remained unmatched. This CDR3 region has 15 residues. Germline V gene sequence: CDR1 MNHEY, CDR2 SMNVEV (reference sequence). The CDR3 spells CASSYTRGGLYGYTF. CDR3 DNA sequence: TGTGCCAGCAGTTATACCAGGGGGGGGCTTTATGGCTACACCTTC.

This sequence joins TRBV25-1 and TRBJ2-2; D gene ambiguous. The CDR3 loop spans 13 amino acids. V was pared by 2 bases and J by 4 bases, with 5 bases between. Looked up from germline, CDR1 is MGHDK and CDR2 is SYGVNS. As DNA, the CDR3 is TGTGCCAGCAGTGAACGGCTCACCGGGGAGCTGTTTTTT. Translated, it gives CASSERLTGELFF. Variable domain in full (rest from reference TRBV25-1 and TRBJ2-2): EADIYQTPRYLVIGTGKKITLECSQTMGHDKMYWYQQDPGMELHLIHYSYGVNSTEKGDLSSESTVSRIRTEHFPLTLESARPSHTSQYLCASSERLTGELFFGEGSRLTVL.

As concerns this clone: The same CDR3 can be traced to other DNA sequences in this sample. The gene calls are TRBV20-1 and TRBJ2-1; D uncertain. This CDR3 has 11 amino acids. Germline CDR1 reads DFQATT; CDR2 reads SNEGSKA (reference sequence). V dropped 5 bases and J dropped 3 bases, with 5 bases sitting between them. This CDR3 is CSAPSYNEQFF. In nucleotides, the CDR3 is TGCAGTGCTCCGAGCTACAATGAGCAGTTCTTC.

The chain joins TRBV9 to TRBJ1-2, with 7 bases that match TRBD1. CDR3 length: 13 amino acids. The germline V gene has CDR1 SGDLS and CDR2 YYNGEE. J lost 9 bases, V lost 4 bases, and 9 bases had no gene match. CDR3 in amino acids: CASSPRQGLRYTF. The CDR3 nucleotides read TGTGCCAGCAGCCCTCGACAGGGACTGCGCTACACCTTC.

J is TRBJ1-2 and V is TRBV13; D remains ambiguous. From germline, CDR1 is PRHDT and CDR2 FYEKMQ (reference sequence). V was pared by 0 bases and J by 11 bases, with 16 bases between. This CDR3 spans 14 amino acids. In nucleotides, the CDR3 is TGTGCCAGCAGCTTAGGGACGGGAGACCCGAGGTACACCTTC. This codes for CASSLGTGDPRYTF. The full variable domain, with the rest looked up from reference TRBV13 and TRBJ1-2, is AAGVIQSPRHLIKEKRETATLKCYPIPRHDTVYWYQQGPGQDPQFLISFYEKMQSDKGSIPDRFSAQQFSDYHSELNMSSLELGDSALYFCASSLGTGDPRYTFGSGTRLTVV.

The chain has TRBV30 and TRBJ2-4; D gene ambiguous. Germline V gene lookup returns CDR1 GTSNPN and CDR2 SVGIG (reference sequence). This CDR3 is 14 amino acids long. V was clipped by 3 bases and J by 0 bases, with 9 bases between them. CDR3 nucleotides: TGTGCCTGGAGAAGAAATGCAGCCAAAAACATTCAGTACTTC. The encoded protein is CAWRRNAAKNIQYF.

The CDR3 protein is CASSPLGQGGHTEAFF. The CDR3 coding sequence is TGTGCCAGCAGCCCCCTGGGACAGGGAGGGCACACTGAAGCTTTCTTT. This sequence joins TRBV7-6 and TRBJ1-1, with 9 positions matching TRBD1. Trimming removed 5 bases from V and 3 bases from J; junction bases left unmatched: 10. CDR1 and CDR2 (germline): SGHVS, FNYEAQ. The CDR3 has 16 residues. The whole variable domain, remainder taken from reference TRBV7-6 and TRBJ1-1, is GAGVSQSPRYKVTKRGQDVALRCDPISGHVSLYWYRQALGQGPEFLTYFNYEAQQDKSGLPNDRFSAERPEGSISTLTIQRTEQRDSAMYRCASSPLGQGGHTEAFFGQGTRLTVV.

The chain employs TRBV10-3 and TRBJ1-2; D uncertain. Trimming took 7 bases from V and 3 from J, leaving 15 bases between them. Germline lookup yields CDR1 ENHRY and CDR2 SYGVKD. The CDR3 is made up of 14 amino acids. Written as DNA, the CDR3 is TGTGCCATCATGTCCTACGAGGAAGACTATGGCTACACCTTC. Translated, it gives CAIMSYEEDYGYTF.

The rearrangement uses TRBV6-1 and TRBJ1-4, with a weak D call TRBD1 (6 bases). CDR1 and CDR2 (germline): MNHNS, SASEGT. V dropped 8 bases and J dropped 3 bases, with 16 bases sitting between them. The CDR3 has 15 residues. CDR3 in amino acids: CASGQPRTANEKLFF. CDR3 coding DNA: TGTGCCAGCGGACAGCCCCGGACGGCTAATGAAAAACTGTTTTTT.